Below, 24 T cell receptor beta chains from the same sample are listed, as sequenced in a study of Graves' ophthalmopathy and Graves' hyperthyroidism. From RNA, the CDR3 regions of TCR beta chains were amplified and sequenced. First-round RT-PCR employed HTBI primers, with a second-round multiplex PCR after it. TCRdb called the multiplex PCR reads again in MiXCR, with one record for every CDR3 protein. The sample has 400,000 to 500,000 distinct CDR3 sequences; around a fifth are singletons. Sequenced sample: peripheral blood. The receptors come from a woman younger than 35 with stable Graves' hyperthyroidism.

J is TRBJ1-2 and V is TRBV25-1; TRBD1 aligns across 10 bases. J gave up 8 bases and V 4 bases, and 7 bases lay outside the gene matches. Per the germline V gene, CDR1 is MGHDK and CDR2 is SYGVNS. The CDR3 length is 14 residues. The CDR3 reads CASSGGQGVRGYTF. The DNA of the CDR3 is TGTGCCAGCAGTGGTGGACAGGGGGTAAGGGGCTACACCTTC.

This clonotype came up many times. This may be a read error: a much more frequent sequence differs by one nucleotide. This chain links TRBV29-1 with TRBJ1-1; 9 bases fit TRBD1. CDR1 and CDR2 from the germline V gene are SQVTM and ANQGSEA. This CDR3 has 13 amino acids. V lost 7 bases and J lost 3; bases outside the gene matches: 6. CDR3 nucleotides: TGCAGCGCTACGACAGGGGGGGACACTGAAGCTTTCTTT. Translation: CSATTGGDTEAFF.

Many counts were recorded for this clonotype. V usage is TRBV6-4 and J usage is TRBJ2-2; weak D call: TRBD2 (5 bases). CDR1 and CDR2 (germline): MRHNA, SNTAGT. V lost 4 bases, J lost 1 base, and 7 bases lay in between. The CDR3 consists of 14 residues. CDR3 loop: CASSASGNTGELFF. CDR3 sequence (DNA): TGTGCCAGCAGTGCGAGCGGGAACACCGGGGAGCTGTTTTTT.

The sample holds many counts of this clonotype. The junction shows a germline mismatch at one end, possibly a read error. This sequence joins TRBV6-1 and TRBJ2-7; D is ambiguous. The CDR3 sequence is 15 residues long. The V gene's germline CDR1 is MNHNS and CDR2 SASEGT. CDR3 sequence: CASSVLDQNSYERYF. The CDR3 DNA is TGTGCCAGCAGTGTTTTAGACCAAAACTCCTATGAGCGGTACTTC.

In DNA, the CDR3 is TGTGCCAGCAGCCCTAAAACCCCACAGGGCCGCACTACTAACACTGAAGCTTTCTTT. Translation: CASSPKTPQGRTTNTEAFF. The V call is TRBV6-2 or TRBV6-3, the J call TRBJ1-1; D might be TRBD1 (6 bases). The CDR3 covers 19 residues. Germline values: CDR1 MNHEY, CDR2 SVGEGT. With 6 bases removed from V and 2 bases from J, the gap between germline ends came to 28 bases.

This clonotype was counted many times. The chain couples TRBV7-8 to TRBJ2-4; 9 positions match TRBD1. The CDR3 is 19 residues long. Germline CDR1 SGHVS, CDR2 FQNEAQ. Trimming at V came to 4 bases and at J to 2 bases, leaving 15 bases not matched to a gene. The CDR3 protein is CASSSVRTGEVGPKNIQYF. CDR3 nucleotide sequence: TGTGCCAGCAGCTCCGTCAGGACAGGGGAGGTTGGGCCCAAAAACATTCAGTACTTC. The whole variable domain, filled in from reference TRBV7-8 and TRBJ2-4, reads GAGVSQSPRYKVAKRGQDVALRCDPISGHVSLFWYQQALGQGPEFLTYFQNEAQLDKSGLPSDRFFAERPEGSVSTLKIQRTQQEDSAVYLCASSSVRTGEVGPKNIQYFGAGTRLSVL.

This clonotype was seen more than once but under ten times. This chain connects TRBV6-2 or TRBV6-3 to TRBJ1-1, with unresolved D. The CDR3 spans 13 residues. V lost 5 bases and J lost 4, with 11 bases in between. CDR1 MNHEY and CDR2 SVGEGT come from the germline V gene. CDR3 in amino acids: CASSLTRRTEAFF. CDR3 bases: TGTGCCAGCAGTCTGACTAGGCGCACTGAAGCTTTCTTT.

As regards this clonotype: One base away lies a much larger clone, so this may be a sequencing read error. The genes are TRBV6-2 or TRBV6-3 and TRBJ2-7; the D is unclear. The CDR3 is 14 amino acids. The V gene lost 10 bases and the J gene lost 4 bases, with 20 bases spanning the gap. Germline CDR1 MNHEY, CDR2 SVGEGT. CDR3 nucleotide sequence: TGTGCCATCACCCCGGTACTCCTAAATTACGAGCAGTACTTC. This sequence encodes CAITPVLLNYEQYF.

This chain uses TRBV27 with TRBJ2-6; no clear D. Trimming took 10 bases from V and 2 from J, leaving 15 bases between them. The V gene's germline CDR1 is MNHEY and CDR2 SMNVEV (reference sequence). CDR3 length: 15 amino acids. For the CDR3, the DNA is TGTGCCACCCTACCACGGGCAGCTGGGGCCAACGTCCTGACTTTC. Translating gives CATLPRAAGANVLTF.

With respect to this clonotype: The germline gene is not matched at one end of the junction; a read error may be the cause. This chain connects TRBV30 to TRBJ1-1, with D uncertain. This CDR3 is 11 amino acids long. Germline CDR1 is GTSNPN and CDR2 is SVGIG (reference sequence). The CDR3 sequence: CAWIEITDAFF. CDR3 DNA sequence: TGTGCCTGGATTGAGATCACTGACGCTTTCTTT.

This clonotype was counted many times. A single base separates this from a much larger clone, so it may be a read error. The CDR3 loop reads CASSPDWGMSTEAFF. As DNA, the CDR3 is TGTGCCAGCAGTCCGGACTGGGGAATGAGCACTGAAGCTTTCTTT. This chain uses TRBV12-3 or TRBV12-4 with TRBJ1-1; D call uncertain. The CDR3 consists of 15 residues. The germline V and J ends were trimmed by 5 bases and 4 bases, with 17 bases remaining between them.

This clonotype has ten or more counts. The chain is built from TRBV28 and TRBJ2-5; D is undetermined. V lost 7 bases, J lost 2 bases, and 29 bases lay in between. CDR3 size: 19 residues. Germline V gene data show CDR1 as MDHEN and CDR2 as SYDVKM. CDR3: CASNLNPRLSGEAQETQYF. CDR3 in DNA: TGTGCCAGCAATCTTAACCCCCGATTAAGTGGAGAGGCTCAAGAGACCCAGTACTTC.

This chain joins TRBV6-4 and TRBJ1-6, with D possibly being TRBD1 (5 bases). This CDR3 is built from 14 residues. Germline assignment: CDR1 MRHNA and CDR2 SNTAGT. V dropped 4 bases and J dropped 8 bases, with 12 bases sitting between them. CDR3 sequence (DNA): TGTGCCAGCAGTGTGGAACAAGGGGATTCACCCCTCCACTTT. The encoded protein is CASSVEQGDSPLHF.

This clonotype has just one count. V and J are TRBV30 and TRBJ1-1, with TRBD1 as a possible D gene (6 bases). The CDR3 runs 13 residues. Germline loops: CDR1 GTSNPN, CDR2 SVGIG (reference sequence). Deletions cut 4 bases from V and 2 bases from J, with 11 bases between. DNA for the CDR3: TGTGCCTGGAATCAGGACAGCAACACTGAAGCTTTCTTT. Translating gives CAWNQDSNTEAFF.

This sequence joins TRBV12-3 or TRBV12-4 and TRBJ1-2, with 7 bases matching TRBD1. CDR3 length equals 13 residues. The V gene end was trimmed by 5 bases and the J gene end by 5 bases; junction bases not matched to a gene: 5. The CDR3: CASSHGQVYGYTF. For the CDR3, the DNA is TGTGCCAGCAGTCACGGACAGGTTTATGGCTACACCTTC.

This clonotype has a count of ten or more. The chain joins TRBV12-3 or TRBV12-4 to TRBJ1-2; 10 bases line up with TRBD1. This CDR3 region has 14 residues. With V trimmed by 5 bases and J by 4 bases, 4 bases remained unmatched. CDR3 sequence reads: CASSQTGGLYGYTF. The CDR3 bases are TGTGCCAGCAGTCAGACAGGGGGCCTCTATGGCTACACCTTC.

This clonotype was observed a few times. This chain's CDR3 is CASSSSGVASEAFF. DNA of the CDR3: TGCGCCAGCAGCTCGTCCGGGGTAGCATCTGAAGCTTTCTTT. V usage is TRBV5-1 and J usage is TRBJ1-1; D remains unclear. This CDR3 has 14 amino acids. Germline lookup yields CDR1 SGHRS and CDR2 YFSETQ. Trimming cost V 3 bases and J 6 bases, with 15 bases left between them.

In this sample, this clonotype turned up many times. The chain recombines TRBV5-1 with TRBJ2-2; D gene unclear. V shed 0 bases and J shed 6 bases, with 6 bases lying between them. Germline-derived CDR1 and CDR2 are SGHRS and YFSETQ. The CDR3 covers 13 residues. The CDR3 region is CASSLEGSGELFF. CDR3 nucleotide sequence: TGCGCCAGCAGCTTGGAGGGTTCCGGGGAGCTGTTTTTT.

The sample holds many counts of this clonotype. The chain has TRBV4-2 and TRBJ2-7, with TRBD2 matching over 8 bases. The V segment lost 2 bases and the J segment 6 bases; nucleotides outside the gene matches: 6. The CDR3 runs 14 residues. Per germline, CDR1 LGHNA and CDR2 YNFKEQ. The CDR3 DNA reads TGTGCCAGCAGCCAAAGTCGGGGGGGGGGCGAGCAGTACTTC. Its protein product is CASSQSRGGGEQYF.

This clonotype was seen many times. The CDR3 sequence: CASSQRRDSIYGYTF. CDR3 sequence (DNA): TGTGCCAGCAGCCAACGGCGGGACAGCATCTATGGCTACACCTTC. This sequence joins TRBV7-2 and TRBJ1-2, with TRBD1 identical over 7 bases. The CDR3 runs to 15 residues. CDR1 is SGHTA and CDR2 is FQGNSA in the germline V gene. V shed 5 bases and J 4 bases; nucleotides not matched to a gene: 10.

CDR3 DNA sequence: TGCAGTGCCACCAACACAGGGCTGTATGGCTACACCTTC. It specifies CSATNTGLYGYTF. The rearrangement joins TRBV20-1 to TRBJ1-2, with D maybe TRBD1 (6 bases). Between the trimmed V and J ends, which lost 6 bases and 5 bases, there was a span of 16 bases. The CDR3 has 13 residues. The germline V gene encodes CDR1 DFQATT and CDR2 SNEGSKA (reference sequence).

This clonotype showed up many times. The rearrangement uses TRBV25-1 and TRBJ2-2, with 11 bases that match TRBD2. The CDR3 consists of 14 residues. Trimming at V came to 6 bases and at J to 3 bases, leaving 0 bases not matched to a gene. Germline lookup yields CDR1 MGHDK and CDR2 SYGVNS. The CDR3 DNA reads TGTGCCAGCAGGGGACTAGCGGACACCGGGGAGCTGTTTTTT. Translating it yields CASRGLADTGELFF.

The sample holds many counts of this clonotype. The chain couples TRBV6-1 to TRBJ1-2; D is undetermined. CDR3 length: 12 residues. CDR1 and CDR2 (germline): MNHNS, SASEGT. V was shortened by 3 bases and J by 4 bases, with 6 bases between the two germline ends. The CDR3 loop reads CASSDFLYGYTF. The DNA of the CDR3 is TGTGCCAGCAGTGATTTCCTCTATGGCTACACCTTC.

The chain recombines TRBV6-2 or TRBV6-3 with TRBJ2-7; D is possibly TRBD2 (6 bases). Germline V gene lookup returns CDR1 MNHEY and CDR2 SVGEGT. Trimming removed 7 bases at V and 12 bases at J, with 19 bases between. The length of the CDR3 is 12 residues. DNA of the CDR3: TGTGCCAGCACCCCGGGGGACGCCGGCAGGTACTTC. Amino acids: CASTPGDAGRYF.